This entry lists 10 T cell receptor beta chains sequenced from one sample in a study of beta chain features in type 1 diabetes (dated by TCRdb to 2016 to 2019). The library was obtained by the immunoSEQ multiplex PCR assay. All of the isolated RNA was reverse transcribed with the High Capacity cDNA Reverse Transcription Kit, so expressed TCRB transcripts were sequenced. Drawn from immuneACCESS, this table holds only the in-frame rearrangements with V and J called that TCRdb kept. Clones are partly lost; checked studies trace under half to an unresolved V gene and leave the rest unexplained. The sample profile shows under 300,000 clones; 27% of them were found once. The top ten constitute 4% of the sample. Sequences were obtained from central memory CD4+ T cells from blood. Receptor source: a man aged 25-40 years in good health.

The J gene is TRBJ2-1, the V gene TRBV29-1; D is unresolved. CDR3 length equals 13 residues. Trimming cost V 7 bases and J 0 bases, with 10 bases left between them. Germline CDR1 is SQVTM and CDR2 is ANQGSEA. The CDR3 DNA reads TGCAGCGAAAGGGCTTCCTCCTACAATGAGCAGTTCTTC. It specifies CSERASSYNEQFF.

This clone occurred many times. The V call is TRBV25-1, the J call TRBJ1-5, with D maybe TRBD1 (5 bases). CDR1 and CDR2 (germline): MGHDK, SYGVNS. Deletions cut 1 base from V and 6 bases from J, with 7 bases between. This CDR3 is built from 13 residues. CDR3: CASSEWGSQPQHF. For the CDR3, the DNA is TGTGCCAGCAGTGAATGGGGCAGTCAGCCCCAGCATTTT. Full variable domain (outside the CDR3, taken from reference TRBV25-1 and TRBJ1-5): EADIYQTPRYLVIGTGKKITLECSQTMGHDKMYWYQQDPGMELHLIHYSYGVNSTEKGDLSSESTVSRIRTEHFPLTLESARPSHTSQYLCASSEWGSQPQHFGDGTRLSIL.

J is TRBJ2-2 and V is TRBV7-2, with D unclear. The V and J ends lost 4 bases and 7 bases respectively, with 10 bases between them. The germline CDR1 and CDR2 sequences are SGHTA and FQGNSA. This CDR3 spans 13 amino acids. The CDR3 sequence: CASSYLTRGELFF. Written as DNA, the CDR3 is TGTGCCAGCAGCTACCTTACGCGCGGGGAGCTGTTTTTT.

The chain has TRBV5-4 and TRBJ2-7; possible D gene TRBD2, 6 bases. The V and J ends lost 7 bases and 8 bases respectively, with 19 bases between them. Germline-derived CDR1 and CDR2 are SGHNT and YYREEE (reference sequence). This CDR3 comprises 13 residues. The CDR3 sequence is CASGQGGWGQQYF. The CDR3 DNA reads TGTGCCAGCGGCCAGGGAGGATGGGGCCAGCAGTACTTC.

This chain links TRBV20-1 with TRBJ1-4; D gene ambiguous. V was clipped by 3 bases and J by 8 bases, with 7 bases between them. CDR1 and CDR2 from the germline V gene are DFQATT and SNEGSKA (reference sequence). This CDR3 is 11 amino acids long. The CDR3 coding sequence is TGCAGTGCTAGCTTTGAGGAAAAACTGTTTTTT. Residues: CSASFEEKLFF.

The rearrangement links TRBV18 to TRBJ2-7; 7 bases line up with TRBD1. The CDR3 totals 12 residues. The V and J ends lost 8 bases and 1 base, in that order; junction bases with no gene match: 2. Germline V CDR1 and CDR2: KGHSH, LQKENI. CDR3: CASATGSYEQYF. The DNA of the CDR3 is TGTGCCAGCGCGACAGGGTCCTACGAGCAGTACTTC.

The gene calls are TRBV30 and TRBJ1-5; D gene uncertain. Trimming took 2 bases from V and 7 from J, leaving 9 bases between them. Looked up from germline, CDR1 is GTSNPN and CDR2 is SVGIG (reference sequence). CDR3 length: 12 residues. CDR3 sequence reads: CAWSSPGQPQHF. The CDR3 bases are TGTGCCTGGAGTTCTCCGGGGCAGCCCCAGCATTTT.

This clone showed up many times. This sequence joins TRBV29-1 and TRBJ2-7, with TRBD1 matching over 10 bases. The CDR3 is made up of 12 amino acids. The trim removed 6 bases at V and 2 bases at J, leaving 1 base unmatched. Per the germline V gene, CDR1 is SQVTM and CDR2 is ANQGSEA. The CDR3 DNA is TGCAGCGTCGGGACAGGGGCCTACGAGCAGTACTTC. Translation: CSVGTGAYEQYF.

This clone was counted at least ten times. The J gene is TRBJ2-3, the V gene TRBV7-9; 7 nucleotides agree with TRBD1. Trimming removed 6 bases from V and 7 bases from J; junction bases left unmatched: 13. CDR1 and CDR2 (germline): SEHNR, FQNEAQ (reference sequence). The length of the CDR3 is 15 residues. Here the CDR3 reads CASSMTGSGRYTQYF. The CDR3, as DNA: TGTGCCAGCAGTATGACAGGGAGTGGCCGTTATACGCAGTATTTT.

For this clone: One end of the junction is discordant with germline, which a read error may explain. The CDR3 DNA reads TGCAGCGTCCACGGGGGAAACAACATATATTTT. Translating it yields CSVHGGNNIYF. The rearrangement joins TRBV29-1 to TRBJ1-3; D might be TRBD1 (5 bases). The length of the CDR3 is 11 residues. Germline CDR1 reads SQVTM; CDR2 reads ANQGSEA.